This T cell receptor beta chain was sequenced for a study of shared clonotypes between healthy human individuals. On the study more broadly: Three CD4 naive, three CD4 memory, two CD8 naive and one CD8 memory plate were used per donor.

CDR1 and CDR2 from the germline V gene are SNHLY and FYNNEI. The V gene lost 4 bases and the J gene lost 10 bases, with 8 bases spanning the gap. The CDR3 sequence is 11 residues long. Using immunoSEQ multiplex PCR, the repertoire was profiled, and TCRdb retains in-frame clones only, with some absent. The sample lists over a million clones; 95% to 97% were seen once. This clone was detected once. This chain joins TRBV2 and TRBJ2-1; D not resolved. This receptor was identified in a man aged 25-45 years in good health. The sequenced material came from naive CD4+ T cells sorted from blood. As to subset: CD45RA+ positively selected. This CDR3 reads CASSVIGEQFF. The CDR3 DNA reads TGTGCCAGCAGTGTTATAGGGGAGCAGTTCTTC.